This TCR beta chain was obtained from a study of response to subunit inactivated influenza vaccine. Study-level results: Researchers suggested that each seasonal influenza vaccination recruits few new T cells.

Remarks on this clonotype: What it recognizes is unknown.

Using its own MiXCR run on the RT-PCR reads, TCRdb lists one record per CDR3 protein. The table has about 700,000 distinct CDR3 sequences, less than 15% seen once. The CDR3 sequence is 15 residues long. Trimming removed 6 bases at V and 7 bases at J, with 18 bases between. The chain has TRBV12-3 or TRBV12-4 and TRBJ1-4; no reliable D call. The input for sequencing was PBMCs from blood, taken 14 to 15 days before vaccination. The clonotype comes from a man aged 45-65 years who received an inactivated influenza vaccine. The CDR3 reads CASSVESLSGEKLFF. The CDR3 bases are TGTGCCAGCAGCGTTGAGTCCTTGTCGGGTGAAAAACTGTTTTTT.